This T cell receptor beta chain was observed in a study of blood T cell repertoires in COVID-19 (dated by TCRdb to the early 2020s). Study-level background: Samples from collaborators originated in the United States, Italy and Spain and spanned both the acute and convalescent phases of COVID-19. The prospective study material was composed of cDNA or gDNA derived from T cells, B-cell-depleted T cells, or PBMCs. The dataset comprised deeply sampled blood TCRbeta repertoires from subjects exposed to, actively infected with, or recovered from COVID-19. A freely available public database, intended as a resource for researchers studying the immune response to SARS-CoV-2, is where the repertoires were released. Samples came from the ongoing ImmuneRACE study (first 160 participants) plus 1,254 subjects from 6 global collaborators. A de-identified subject ID, COVID-19 status, age in years and sex were almost always included in the sample metadata. HLA class I and class II types, where available, came from metadata supplied by the sample provider rather than from assay-based typing.

Reading from cysteine to phenylalanine, the CDR3 counts 14 amino acids. Only CDR3 DNA is held: 42 bases, read in frame from base 1. V loses 1 base of germline sequence and J loses 2 bases, and the interval between the two ends is 9 bases. Reading the germline V gene gives CDR1 SGHTA and CDR2 FQGNSA. Comments on this clone: The antigen it binds to is not known. Per-nucleotide qualities are absent, and no much larger clonotype sits a single base away.

TCRbeta CDR3 regions were amplified from genomic DNA using the immunoSEQ Assay, a bias-controlled multiplex PCR. The paper's processing steps were these. The number of nucleated cells in each sample was estimated by amplification of reference gene primers within the assay. Sequence reads were collapsed and filtered to measure the absolute abundance of every unique TCRbeta CDR3 rearrangement. For each sample, productive Simpson clonality was calculated as the square root of Simpson's diversity index over productive rearrangements. TCRdb limited this immuneACCESS table to in-frame rearrangements with V and J called. A share of clones is missing; checked studies link under half to unresolved V genes, and the rest is unexplained. The V and J calls and clone size come from that table; D and trimming were worked out from the DNA. The sample data list about 370,000 clones, and approximately 92% of these were observed just once. The ten top clones hold around 1% of the sample.

In the prospective study, participants were roughly 18 to 95 years old, resided in 20 to 30 geographic areas of the United States, and were enrolled through a virtual design. In the prospective study, participants were assigned to cohorts based on the clinical history participants reported in a screening survey and a study questionnaire. Recovered participants in ImmuneRACE Cohort 3 were defined as having two consecutive negative NP/OP PCR tests, clearance from a healthcare professional, or resolution of symptoms. Each participant in the prospective study had whole blood, serum and a nasopharyngeal or oropharyngeal swab collected by mobile phlebotomists. Over an approximately two-month period, participants in the prospective study had the option of providing additional blood draws and questionnaires. Blood samples from the prospective study were shipped frozen or at room temperature prior to DNA extraction.

General conclusions and limits of the study: How much clinical and demographic metadata was included differed by source and by participant, and the metadata was provided uncurated.

The sequenced sample was PBMCs or T cells enriched from blood (not recorded which). The clonotype originates from a man in his late teens or twenties who had recovered from COVID-19. This receptor chain uses TRBV7-2 and TRBJ2-7; no D gene can be assigned with confidence. Here is the DNA: TGTGCCAGCAGCTTAGGAGCAGGCCCCTACGAGCAGTACTTC. It codes for CASSLGAGPYEQYF.